The source of this TCR beta chain is a study of blood T cells in healthy people across ages. Study-level results: Among long-lived donors, naive CD4+ cells were more numerous and diversity higher than in aged donors.

Using a J-beta primer mix together with a sample-barcoded 5' primer, a second PCR was run for about 7 to 12 cycles. TCRdb reprocessed the 5' RACE reads via MiXCR and lists one record per CDR3 protein. The sample carries around 800,000 distinct CDR3 sequences, 46% recorded once. Researchers isolated at least 6.5 million PBMCs per sample. This clonotype was seen only a few times. Its target is not known. V shed 4 bases and J shed 4 bases, with 14 bases lying between them. The V gene's germline CDR1 is SGHRS and CDR2 YFSETQ. CDR3 length: 14 residues. The sample consisted of blood. The chain links TRBV5-1 to TRBJ2-5; D may be TRBD2 (6 bases). The TCR originated in a man older than 75 in good health. For the CDR3, the DNA is TGCGCCAGCAGCCCCTCCGCGGGAACAGAGACCCAGTACTTC. Translating gives CASSPSAGTETQYF.